Shown below are 17 T cell receptor beta chains from a single sample sequenced in a study of blood T cell repertoires in COVID-19 (TCRdb year 2020). The library was prepared using the immunoSEQ multiplex PCR assay. This is the immuneACCESS table as TCRdb keeps it, with only in-frame sequences that have V and J called. A part of the clones is gone; compared with another copy, unresolved V genes explain less than half, and the rest is unexplained. The sample table shows roughly 60,000 clones, and roughly 72% are seen once. 4.8% of the sample is taken by the ten largest. The sequenced material came from peripheral blood. Receptor source: a woman in her 70s with COVID-19, enrolled during active disease.

V usage is TRBV4-1 and J usage is TRBJ1-2, with 8 bases aligning to TRBD1. CDR1 MGHRA and CDR2 YSYEKL come from the germline V gene. CDR3 length: 13 amino acids. The junction had 0 bases not matched to a gene; V was cut back by 4 bases and J by 2 bases. CDR3 protein: CASSRDRNYGYTF. DNA for the CDR3: TGCGCCAGCAGCCGGGACAGGAACTATGGCTACACCTTC.

The CDR3 DNA follows: TGTGCCAGCAGCCACGGGACTAGCGGGGGGGCCGAGCAGTACTTC. The encoded protein is CASSHGTSGGAEQYF. The V call is TRBV2, the J call TRBJ2-7; 16 nucleotides align to TRBD2. The CDR3 covers 15 residues. Germline CDR1 is SNHLY and CDR2 is FYNNEI. J gave up 6 bases and V 6 bases, and 5 bases lay outside the gene matches.

The J gene is TRBJ2-5, the V gene TRBV5-1; perhaps TRBD2 as D (6 bases). CDR3 size: 15 residues. Germline V CDR1 and CDR2: SGHRS, YFSETQ. V shed 2 bases and J shed 7 bases, with 18 bases lying between them. The CDR3 DNA is TGCGCCAGCAGCTTTGGCGGGGCCGGAGTGGGGACCCAGTACTTC. Amino acids: CASSFGGAGVGTQYF.

In nucleotides, the CDR3 is TGCGCCAGCAGCTTGAGTACTAGCGGGAACACAGATACGCAGTATTTT. This gives the protein CASSLSTSGNTDTQYF. The J gene is TRBJ2-3, the V gene TRBV5-1; TRBD2 matches at 10 bases. CDR3 size: 16 residues. Germline lookup yields CDR1 SGHRS and CDR2 YFSETQ. V lost 1 base, J lost 2 bases, and 4 bases stayed unmatched.

This chain uses TRBV7-2 with TRBJ2-5; 8 bases are a match to TRBD2. Looked up from germline, CDR1 is SGHTA and CDR2 is FQGNSA. Germline trimming cut 5 bases from V and 5 bases from J; bases unmatched to any gene: 10. The CDR3 consists of 15 residues. CDR3 in amino acids: CASSPRAGDRETQYF. The DNA of the CDR3 is TGTGCCAGCAGCCCACGAGCGGGAGACAGGGAGACCCAGTACTTC.

The chain couples TRBV27 to TRBJ1-2, with TRBD1 matching 8 bases. The CDR3 is 14 residues long. The germline CDR1 and CDR2 sequences are MNHEY and SMNVEV (reference sequence). V lost 6 bases and J lost 2; bases outside the gene matches: 5. In DNA, the CDR3 is TGTGCCAGCAGAAAGACAGGGGCCAACTATGGCTACACCTTC. Amino acid sequence: CASRKTGANYGYTF.

This chain joins TRBV7-2 and TRBJ1-2; no definite D call. The CDR3 is 13 residues long. Per the germline V gene, CDR1 is SGHTA and CDR2 is FQGNSA. V dropped 1 base and J dropped 4 bases, with 7 bases sitting between them. CDR3 sequence (DNA): TGTGCCAGCAGCTTAGTGGCGGGCTATGGCTACACCTTC. This encodes CASSLVAGYGYTF.

The chain combines TRBV3-1 (or the pseudogene TRBV3-2) with TRBJ1-1; TRBD1 agrees at 9 bases. CDR1 is LGHDT, CDR2 YNNKEL, per germline (reference sequence). There are 15 residues in the CDR3. With V trimmed by 4 bases and J by 11 bases, 14 bases remained unmatched. The CDR3 sequence: CASSRQGVNRLKAFF. As DNA, the CDR3 is TGTGCCAGCAGCCGACAGGGGGTTAACAGGCTGAAGGCTTTCTTT.

The chain recombines TRBV29-1 with TRBJ2-5; 7 nucleotides align to TRBD2. V shed 4 bases, J shed 5 bases, and the junction held 7 bases outside the gene matches. CDR3 length: 13 amino acids. Germline V gene sequence: CDR1 SQVTM, CDR2 ANQGSEA. In DNA, the CDR3 is TGCAGCGTTGCGATGAGCGGGACGGAGACCCAGTACTTC. Amino acid sequence: CSVAMSGTETQYF.

The chain links TRBV7-3 to TRBJ2-1; 9 bases fit TRBD2. V trimming: 4 bases; J trimming: 4 bases; junction bases outside the gene matches: 8. Germline CDR1 reads SGHTA; CDR2 reads FQGTGA. The CDR3 runs to 16 residues. In DNA form, the CDR3 reads TGTGCCAGCAGCTCCTCTAGCGGGGCCCCGTACAATGAGCAGTTCTTC. It specifies CASSSSSGAPYNEQFF.

This rearrangement joins TRBV12-5 to TRBJ1-2, with TRBD1 identical over 7 bases. Germline CDR1 and CDR2: LGHNT and FRNRAP. The V segment lost 9 bases and the J segment 8 bases; nucleotides outside the gene matches: 15. The CDR3 sequence is 14 residues long. The CDR3 DNA reads TGTGCTAGCGGTAGAACAGGGGAGTTTCGCGGCTACACCTTC. This translates into CASGRTGEFRGYTF.

This chain joins TRBV6-5 and TRBJ1-2; the D gene is possibly TRBD1 (5 bases). Between the trimmed V and J ends, which lost 7 bases and 8 bases, there was a span of 17 bases. The CDR3 is made up of 13 amino acids. Germline-derived CDR1 and CDR2 are MNHEY and SVGAGI. The CDR3 region is CASTSGVARGYTF. The CDR3 nucleotides read TGTGCCAGCACCTCGGGGGTAGCGCGGGGCTACACCTTC.

The chain links TRBV19 to TRBJ2-1; D may be TRBD2 (6 bases). This CDR3 has 15 amino acids. Trimming cost V 3 bases and J 6 bases, with 15 bases left between them. Germline V gives CDR1 LNHDA, CDR2 SQIVND (reference sequence). The CDR3 sequence: CASSIGRLDANEQFF. The CDR3 region has the DNA TGTGCCAGTAGTATCGGGAGACTAGACGCCAATGAGCAGTTCTTC.

The J gene is TRBJ2-1, the V gene TRBV20-1, with D possibly matching TRBD2 (5 bases). The V and J ends lost 3 bases and 8 bases respectively, with 14 bases between them. Germline loops: CDR1 DFQATT, CDR2 SNEGSKA (reference sequence). This CDR3 has 13 residues. The CDR3 loop is CSASSPAGDEQFF. The CDR3 DNA follows: TGCAGTGCTAGTTCACCGGCGGGTGATGAGCAGTTCTTC.

The rearrangement uses TRBV7-7 and TRBJ2-3; D perhaps matches TRBD2 (5 bases). Trimming took 5 bases from V and 8 from J, leaving 14 bases between them. The length of the CDR3 is 13 residues. The V gene's germline CDR1 is SSHAT and CDR2 FNYEAQ (reference sequence). CDR3 protein: CASSPTAEGTQYF. Here the CDR3 DNA reads TGTGCCAGCAGCCCAACCGCAGAGGGTACGCAGTATTTT.

This chain connects TRBV3-1 (or the pseudogene TRBV3-2) to TRBJ2-5; perhaps TRBD2 as D (5 bases). The V gene's germline CDR1 is LGHDT and CDR2 YNNKEL (reference sequence). The CDR3 loop spans 13 amino acids. The V end lost 8 bases, the J end lost 0 bases, and 10 bases lay between the germline ends. The CDR3 loop is CASLGRNQETQYF. In DNA, the CDR3 is TGTGCCAGCCTTGGGAGAAACCAAGAGACCCAGTACTTC.

This chain joins TRBV7-9 and TRBJ2-1; possible D gene TRBD1, 6 bases. Between the trimmed V and J ends, which lost 2 bases and 4 bases, there was a span of 12 bases. In germline, CDR1 is SEHNR, CDR2 FQNEAQ (reference sequence). The CDR3 spans 15 residues. CDR3 nucleotides: TGTGCCAGCAGCTTATTGACAGGTTATTACAATGAGCAGTTCTTC. It codes for CASSLLTGYYNEQFF.